This TCR beta chain was found in a study of cytomegalovirus exposure and HLA in healthy donors. Both 60 Vbeta primers and 13 Jbeta primers went into the PCR. Sequencing used immunoSEQ multiplex PCR; TCRdb keeps in-frame clones, though not all of them. The sample yields about 93,000 clones, over 75% seen once. The CDR3 totals 15 residues. Germline V gene data show CDR1 as MNHNS and CDR2 as SASEGT. Trimming cost V 7 bases and J 9 bases, with 25 bases left between them. Regarding this clone: The antigen remains undetermined.

The study's findings and limits: Available immune exposure information covered CMV serostatus only. Sequencing depth across donors, presence/absence analyses assumed, was roughly uniform.

This chain uses TRBV6-1 with TRBJ2-7; D gene uncertain. Sequenced material: PBMCs. The origin of this receptor is a man aged 45 to 65 in good health and CMV-seronegative. The CDR3 spells CASTVPGSLRSVQYF. The CDR3 DNA is TGTGCCAGCACAGTGCCGGGTTCGTTGAGGAGTGTGCAGTACTTC.